The rows below give T cell receptor beta chains drawn from one sample of a study of shared clonotypes between healthy human individuals. Clones were read by immunoSEQ multiplex PCR, and TCRdb kept only the in-frame ones, dropping some. This table holds 330,000 or so clones, around 74% found once. Sequencing was carried out using memory CD4+ T cells sorted from blood. These receptors came from a man aged 30 to 39 in good health. Each CDR3 is given with its conserved first and last residue.

J gene: TRBJ1-4; V gene: TRBV4-3; CDR3 protein: CASSPQALQGEKLFF
J gene: TRBJ1-2; V gene: TRBV2; CDR3 protein: CASSKTDRANYGYTF
J gene: TRBJ2-1; V gene: TRBV21-1; CDR3 protein: CASSNRGVFGPPQGDEQFF
J gene: TRBJ2-1; V gene: TRBV5-1; CDR3 protein: CASSLADGFEQFF
J gene: TRBJ2-3; V gene: TRBV6-5; CDR3 protein: CASTDKRVSTDTQYF
J gene: TRBJ2-7; V gene: TRBV7-8; CDR3 protein: CASSSGQGGEQYF
J gene: TRBJ2-3; V gene: TRBV10-2; CDR3 protein: CASSESEAGRDTQYF
J gene: TRBJ2-1; V gene: TRBV28; CDR3 protein: CASTRTVYNEQFF
J gene: TRBJ1-6; V gene: TRBV2; CDR3 protein: CASSEEDSSPLHF
J gene: TRBJ1-4; V gene: TRBV6-6; CDR3 protein: CASRDIGIEGEKLFF
J gene: TRBJ1-2; V gene: TRBV29-1; CDR3 protein: CSVEWWGQKQYGYTF
J gene: TRBJ2-3; V gene: TRBV10-1; CDR3 protein: CASRASGQPTDTQYF
J gene: TRBJ2-3; V gene: TRBV19; CDR3 protein: CASIGGASDTQYF
J gene: TRBJ1-2; V gene: TRBV5-4; CDR3 protein: CASSLTNRELEYGYTF
J gene: TRBJ2-2; V gene: TRBV27; CDR3 protein: CASSLKPREEELFF
J gene: TRBJ2-3; V gene: TRBV19; CDR3 protein: CASSSGGDLAADTQYF
J gene: TRBJ2-3; V gene: TRBV7-6; CDR3 protein: CASSRPRDSSTDTQYF
J gene: TRBJ1-1; V gene: TRBV5-4; CDR3 protein: CASSLQLDWNTEAFF
J gene: TRBJ2-7; V gene: TRBV27; CDR3 protein: CASSPKGGEQYF
J gene: TRBJ2-7; V gene: TRBV10-3; CDR3 protein: CAISVRDTDYEQYF
J gene: TRBJ1-3; V gene: TRBV2; CDR3 protein: CASVGGVGNTIYF
J gene: TRBJ1-2; V gene: TRBV30; CDR3 protein: CAWDPGQGYYGYTF
J gene: TRBJ2-7; V gene: TRBV19; CDR3 protein: CASSRRGDPPYEQYF
J gene: TRBJ2-1; V gene: TRBV5-6; CDR3 protein: CASTPGLPSNEQFF
J gene: TRBJ2-3; V gene: TRBV29-1; CDR3 protein: CSARASGDDTQYF
J gene: TRBJ1-2; V gene: TRBV5-1; CDR3 protein: CASSPWGGGSPTGYTF
J gene: TRBJ2-3; V gene: TRBV6-4; CDR3 protein: CASREQADTQYF
J gene: TRBJ1-4; V gene: TRBV9; CDR3 protein: CASSVGPINEKLFF
J gene: TRBJ2-5; V gene: TRBV25-1; CDR3 protein: CASSGYQETQYF
J gene: TRBJ2-7; V gene: TRBV7-8; CDR3 protein: CASSLGRTGRKLYEQYF
J gene: TRBJ1-1; V gene: TRBV18; CDR3 protein: CASSPLGGGQGEAFF
J gene: TRBJ2-7; V gene: TRBV7-2; CDR3 protein: CASSLGEGYEQYF
J gene: TRBJ1-3; V gene: TRBV6-6; CDR3 protein: CASTSSSGNTIYF
J gene: TRBJ2-2; V gene: TRBV6-5; CDR3 protein: CASSYGVGTGELFF
J gene: TRBJ2-3; V gene: TRBV5-1; CDR3 protein: CASSLRGVRADTQYF
J gene: TRBJ2-1; V gene: TRBV28; CDR3 protein: CASIRAGGGTHQWFF
J gene: TRBJ2-1; V gene: TRBV9; CDR3 protein: CASSVGGLAGLNEQFF
J gene: TRBJ2-7; V gene: TRBV5-1; CDR3 protein: CASSLDSGGLEQYF
J gene: TRBJ2-5; V gene: TRBV11-3; CDR3 protein: CASSFTSAETQYF
J gene: TRBJ2-1; V gene: TRBV30; CDR3 protein: CAWSVSGRSGEQFF
J gene: TRBJ2-3; V gene: TRBV5-4; CDR3 protein: CASSPGLAGAADTQYF
J gene: TRBJ2-3; V gene: TRBV5-6; CDR3 protein: CASSFDLAGGPDTQYF
J gene: TRBJ2-3; V gene: TRBV7-9; CDR3 protein: CASSLRTFDTQYF
J gene: TRBJ1-5; V gene: TRBV27; CDR3 protein: CASSQGTGVFQPQHF
J gene: TRBJ2-6; V gene: TRBV1; CDR3 protein: CTSSQVLRAGANVLTF
J gene: NA; V gene: TRBV30; CDR3 protein: CAWSQGRGSGNEQYF
J gene: TRBJ2-1; V gene: TRBV7-3; CDR3 protein: CASSFGGRTEQFF
J gene: TRBJ2-2; V gene: TRBV5-1; CDR3 protein: CASSLRQGGSAGELFF
J gene: TRBJ1-5; V gene: TRBV7-2; CDR3 protein: CASSLAGTDYNQPQHF
J gene: TRBJ2-7; V gene: TRBV2; CDR3 protein: CASSPEIPHEQYF
J gene: TRBJ2-5; V gene: TRBV29-1; CDR3 protein: CSVRLAVETQYF
J gene: TRBJ2-2; V gene: TRBV28; CDR3 protein: CASSINEINTGELFF